This TCR beta chain was documented in a study of shared clonotypes between healthy human individuals. Looking at the study overall: Aged between 18 and 49, the donors were two women and a few men. Every donor yielded three CD4 naive, three CD4 memory, two CD8 naive and one CD8 memory plate.

On this clone: Other DNA sequences in this specimen translate into the identical CDR3.

TCRdb's table, derived via immunoSEQ multiplex PCR, lists solely in-frame clones and lacks some. The top ten clones hold around 1.8% of a sample with some 680,000 clones, about three quarters of them seen once. The sequenced sample consisted of memory CD4+ T cells sorted from blood. Subset: CD45RA-negative fraction. This sequence originates from a young woman in good health.

The CDR3 spells CAWSVQGLEAFF. The CDR3 DNA follows: TGTGCCTGGAGTGTACAGGGGTTAGAAGCTTTCTTT. The chain couples TRBV30 to TRBJ1-1, with 7 bases identical to TRBD1. Germline V lookup: CDR1 GTSNPN, CDR2 SVGIG (reference sequence). The CDR3 has 12 residues. The J segment lost 8 bases and the V segment lost 0 bases, leaving 3 bases of the junction unmatched. Combining the CDR3 with reference TRBV30 and TRBJ1-1 gives the whole variable domain SQTIHQWPATLVQPVGSPLSLECTVEGTSNPNLYWYRQAAGRGLQLLFYSVGIGQISSEVPQNLSASRPQDRQFILSSKKLLLSDSGFYLCAWSVQGLEAFFGQGTRLTVV.